The 6 T cell receptor beta chains below all came from one sample that was sequenced in a study of CD8 T cells in ankylosing spondylitis. TCRdb redid the calling of the 5' RACE reads with MiXCR, one entry per CDR3 protein. Of more than 150,000 distinct CDR3 sequences listed, roughly 10% are singletons. The sample consisted of blood, either unsorted or a sorted T cell fraction (not recorded which). Receptors originate from a male donor with ankylosing spondylitis or in good health (not recorded which).

This clonotype was counted at least ten times. The DNA for the CDR3 is TGTGCCAGCAGCCAGACCGGGACAGGAGAAGCTTTCTTT. Encoded protein: CASSQTGTGEAFF. This rearrangement joins TRBV3-1 to TRBJ1-1, with 8 positions matching TRBD1. Germline CDR1 and CDR2: LGHDT and YNNKEL (reference sequence). The junction had 5 bases not matched to a gene; V was cut back by 3 bases and J by 8 bases. The CDR3 has 13 amino acids.

The chain combines TRBV5-5 with TRBJ1-2; 9 bases map to TRBD1. V was clipped by 4 bases and J by 3 bases; unmatched bases: 7. The CDR3 extends over 15 amino acids. Germline V gene data show CDR1 as SGHKS and CDR2 as YYEKEE (reference sequence). CDR3 amino acids: CASSHRGRGDYGYTF. The CDR3 DNA sequence: TGTGCCAGCAGCCACAGGGGGCGAGGGGACTATGGCTACACCTTC.

The chain combines TRBV4-3 with TRBJ2-4; 8 bases line up with TRBD2. J gave up 6 bases and V 0 bases, and 7 bases lay outside the gene matches. The CDR3 is 16 amino acids. Germline V gives CDR1 LGHNA, CDR2 YSLEER. The CDR3 bases are TGCGCCAGCAGCCAAGATCAACTAGCGGATAGAAACATTCAGTACTTC. Amino acids: CASSQDQLADRNIQYF.

The chain couples TRBV5-1 to TRBJ2-1; TRBD1 agrees at 8 bases. This CDR3 has 13 residues. The V segment lost 0 bases and the J segment 15 bases; nucleotides outside the gene matches: 8. In germline, CDR1 is SGHRS, CDR2 YFSETQ. In nucleotides, the CDR3 is TGCGCCAGCAGCTTGGACCAGGGGGCCCTCCTGTTCTTC. It encodes CASSLDQGALLFF.

J is TRBJ2-5 and V is TRBV20-1; D may be TRBD1 (5 bases). The ends were cut back, 0 bases at V and 0 bases at J, with 11 bases in the middle. The germline V gene encodes CDR1 DFQATT and CDR2 SNEGSKA (reference sequence). This CDR3 is built from 15 residues. CDR3 amino acids: CSARDGQGNQETQYF. In DNA form, the CDR3 reads TGCAGTGCTAGAGACGGGCAGGGAAACCAAGAGACCCAGTACTTC.

This clonotype was seen at least ten times. The chain links TRBV5-1 to TRBJ2-1, with TRBD2 identical over 9 bases. The CDR3 runs 17 residues. Germline V CDR1 and CDR2: SGHRS, YFSETQ. V shed 6 bases, J shed 7 bases, and the junction held 17 bases outside the gene matches. CDR3 coding DNA: TGCGCCAGCACCTCCCAGGTCCGAGCTAGCGGGAATAATGAGCAGTTCTTC. It yields the protein CASTSQVRASGNNEQFF.